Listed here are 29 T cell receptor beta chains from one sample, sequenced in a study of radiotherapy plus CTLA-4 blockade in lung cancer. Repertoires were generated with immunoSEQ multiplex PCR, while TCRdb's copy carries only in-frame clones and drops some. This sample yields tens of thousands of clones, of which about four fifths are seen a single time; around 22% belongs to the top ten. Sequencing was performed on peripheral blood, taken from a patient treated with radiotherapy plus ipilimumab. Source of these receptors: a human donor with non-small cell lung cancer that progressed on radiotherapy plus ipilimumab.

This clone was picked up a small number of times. CDR3 in DNA: TGTGCCAGCAGCCTCGACAGGGAAATTGAAAAACTGTTTTTT. Residues: CASSLDREIEKLFF. V and J are TRBV7-9 and TRBJ1-4; 7 positions match TRBD1. The CDR3 extends over 14 amino acids. Germline V gene sequence: CDR1 SEHNR, CDR2 FQNEAQ (reference sequence). J gave up 7 bases and V 5 bases, and 7 bases lay outside the gene matches. The full variable domain, in which reference TRBV7-9 and TRBJ1-4 provide the parts outside the CDR3, is DTGVSQNPRHKITKRGQNVTFRCDPISEHNRLYWYRQTLGQGPEFLTYFQNEAQLEKSRLLSDRFSAERPKGSFSTLEIQRTEQGDSAMYLCASSLDREIEKLFFGSGTQLSVL.

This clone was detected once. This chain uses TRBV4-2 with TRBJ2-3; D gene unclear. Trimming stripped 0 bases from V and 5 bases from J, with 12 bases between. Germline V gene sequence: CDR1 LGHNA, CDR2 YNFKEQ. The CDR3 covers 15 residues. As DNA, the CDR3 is TGTGCCAGCAGCCAAGATGCCTATAATATAGATACGCAGTATTTT. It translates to CASSQDAYNIDTQYF.

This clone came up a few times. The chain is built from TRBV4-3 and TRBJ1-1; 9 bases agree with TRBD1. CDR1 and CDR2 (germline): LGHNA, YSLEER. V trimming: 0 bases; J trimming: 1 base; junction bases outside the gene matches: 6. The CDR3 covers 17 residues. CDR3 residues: CASSQDRDRVSNTEAFF. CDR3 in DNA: TGCGCCAGCAGCCAAGATAGGGACAGGGTTTCGAACACTGAAGCTTTCTTT.

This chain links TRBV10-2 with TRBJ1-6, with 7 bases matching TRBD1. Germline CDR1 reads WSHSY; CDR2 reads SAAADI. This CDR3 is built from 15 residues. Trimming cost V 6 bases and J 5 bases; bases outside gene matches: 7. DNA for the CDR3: TGCGCCAGCAGAGAGACAGGGAACAATAATTCACCCCTCCACTTT. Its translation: CASRETGNNNSPLHF.

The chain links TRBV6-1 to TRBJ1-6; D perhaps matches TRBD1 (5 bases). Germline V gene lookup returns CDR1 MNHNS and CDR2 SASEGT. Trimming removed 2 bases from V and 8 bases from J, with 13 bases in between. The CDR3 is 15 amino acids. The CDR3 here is CASSEMGQSYSPLHF. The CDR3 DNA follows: TGTGCCAGCAGTGAAATGGGGCAATCTTATTCACCCCTCCACTTT.

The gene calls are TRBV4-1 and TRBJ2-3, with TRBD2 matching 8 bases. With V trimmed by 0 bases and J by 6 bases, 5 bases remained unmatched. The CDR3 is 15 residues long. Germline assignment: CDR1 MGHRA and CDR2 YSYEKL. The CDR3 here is CASSQDSGGRDTQYF. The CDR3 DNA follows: TGCGCCAGCAGCCAAGATTCGGGGGGGCGGGATACGCAGTATTTT.

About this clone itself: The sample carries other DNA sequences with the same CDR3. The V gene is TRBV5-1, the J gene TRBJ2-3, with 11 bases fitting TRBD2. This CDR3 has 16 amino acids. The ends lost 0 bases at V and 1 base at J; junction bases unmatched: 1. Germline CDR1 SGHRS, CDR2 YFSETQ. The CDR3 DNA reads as TGCGCCAGCAGCTTGGAACTAGCGGGGGGCACAGATACGCAGTATTTT. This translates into CASSLELAGGTDTQYF.

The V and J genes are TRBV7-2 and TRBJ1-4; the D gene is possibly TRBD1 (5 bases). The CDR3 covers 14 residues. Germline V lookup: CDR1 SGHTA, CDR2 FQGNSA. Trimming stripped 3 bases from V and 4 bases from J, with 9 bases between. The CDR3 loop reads CASSFGGYNEKLFF. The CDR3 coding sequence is TGTGCCAGCAGCTTTGGGGGGTATAATGAAAAACTGTTTTTT.

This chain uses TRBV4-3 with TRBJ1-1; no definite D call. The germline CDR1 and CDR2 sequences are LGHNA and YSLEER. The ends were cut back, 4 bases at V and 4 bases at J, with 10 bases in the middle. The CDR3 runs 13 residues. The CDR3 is CASSLGGGTEAFF. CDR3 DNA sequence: TGCGCCAGCAGCCTTGGCGGCGGCACTGAAGCTTTCTTT.

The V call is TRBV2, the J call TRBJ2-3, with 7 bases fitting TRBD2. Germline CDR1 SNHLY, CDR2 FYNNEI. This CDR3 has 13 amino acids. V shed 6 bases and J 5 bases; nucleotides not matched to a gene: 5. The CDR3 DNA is TGTGCCAGCAGGGGGGGAGGGAGAGATACGCAGTATTTT. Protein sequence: CASRGGGRDTQYF.

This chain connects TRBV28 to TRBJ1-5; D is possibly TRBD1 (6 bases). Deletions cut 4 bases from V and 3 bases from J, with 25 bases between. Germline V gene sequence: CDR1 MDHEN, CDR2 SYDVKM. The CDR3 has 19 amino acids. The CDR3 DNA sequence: TGTGCCAGCAGTTCCTACATCCCCGGGAGGGGGTGGAACAATCAGCCCCAGCATTTT. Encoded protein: CASSSYIPGRGWNNQPQHF.

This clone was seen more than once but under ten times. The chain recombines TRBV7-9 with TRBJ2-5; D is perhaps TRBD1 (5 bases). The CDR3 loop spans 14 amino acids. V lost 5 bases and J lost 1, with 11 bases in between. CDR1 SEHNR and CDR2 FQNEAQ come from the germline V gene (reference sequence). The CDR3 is CASSRPGFQETQYF. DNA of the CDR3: TGTGCCAGCAGCCGCCCAGGGTTCCAAGAGACCCAGTACTTC.

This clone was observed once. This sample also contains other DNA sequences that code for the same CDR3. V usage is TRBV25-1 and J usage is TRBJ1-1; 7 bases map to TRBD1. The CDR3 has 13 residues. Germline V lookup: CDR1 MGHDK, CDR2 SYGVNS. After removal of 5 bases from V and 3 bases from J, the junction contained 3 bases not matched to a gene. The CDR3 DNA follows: TGTGCCAGCAGTATACAGGGGTACACTGAAGCTTTCTTT. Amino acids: CASSIQGYTEAFF.

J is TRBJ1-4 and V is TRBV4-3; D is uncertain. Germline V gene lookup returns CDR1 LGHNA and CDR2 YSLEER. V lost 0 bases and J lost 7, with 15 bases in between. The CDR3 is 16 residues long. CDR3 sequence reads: CASSQDMVPGSEKLFF. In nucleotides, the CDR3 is TGCGCCAGCAGCCAAGATATGGTGCCAGGTAGTGAAAAACTGTTTTTT.

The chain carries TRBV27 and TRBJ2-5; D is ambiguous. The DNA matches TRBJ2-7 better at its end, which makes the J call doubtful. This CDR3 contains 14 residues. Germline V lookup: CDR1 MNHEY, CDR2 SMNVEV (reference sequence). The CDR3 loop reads CASSLQDSSYEQYF. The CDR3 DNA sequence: TGTGCCAGCAGTTTACAGGATTCCTCCTACGAGCAGTACTTC.

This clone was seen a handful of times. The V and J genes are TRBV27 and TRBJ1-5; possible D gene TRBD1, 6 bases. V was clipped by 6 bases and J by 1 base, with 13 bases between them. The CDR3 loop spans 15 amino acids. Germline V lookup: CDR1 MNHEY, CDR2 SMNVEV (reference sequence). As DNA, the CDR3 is TGTGCCAGCAGGTCAGGGGTCATAAGCAATCAGCCCCAGCATTTT. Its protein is CASRSGVISNQPQHF.

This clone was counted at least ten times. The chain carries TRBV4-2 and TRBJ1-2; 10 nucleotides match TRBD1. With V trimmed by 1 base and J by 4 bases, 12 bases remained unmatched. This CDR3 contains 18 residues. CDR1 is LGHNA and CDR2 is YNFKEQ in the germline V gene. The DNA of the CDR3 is TGTGCCAGCAGCCAAGCGGTGACAGGGGGCGCAAGGGCCTATGGCTACACCTTC. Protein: CASSQAVTGGARAYGYTF.

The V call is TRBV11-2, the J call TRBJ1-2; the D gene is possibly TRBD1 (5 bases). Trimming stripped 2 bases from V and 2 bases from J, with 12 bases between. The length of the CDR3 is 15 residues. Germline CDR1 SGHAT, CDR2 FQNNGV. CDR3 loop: CASSLLRGWNYGYTF. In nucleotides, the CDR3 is TGTGCCAGCAGCTTACTGCGGGGCTGGAACTATGGCTACACCTTC.

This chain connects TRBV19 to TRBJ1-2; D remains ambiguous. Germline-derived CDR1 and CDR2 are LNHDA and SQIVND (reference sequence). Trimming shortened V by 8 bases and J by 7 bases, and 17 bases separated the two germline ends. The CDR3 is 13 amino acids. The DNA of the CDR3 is TGTGCCAGTTCACGACTTGAAACTGGTGGCTACACCTTC. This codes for CASSRLETGGYTF.

CDR3 residues: CASISLGQEGTYEQYF. In DNA form, the CDR3 reads TGTGCCAGCATTTCACTCGGACAGGAGGGAACCTACGAGCAGTACTTC. The chain couples TRBV28 to TRBJ2-7; tentative D call: TRBD1 (7 bases). Trimming took 7 bases from V and 2 from J, leaving 21 bases between them. Germline assignment: CDR1 MDHEN and CDR2 SYDVKM. CDR3 length: 16 amino acids.

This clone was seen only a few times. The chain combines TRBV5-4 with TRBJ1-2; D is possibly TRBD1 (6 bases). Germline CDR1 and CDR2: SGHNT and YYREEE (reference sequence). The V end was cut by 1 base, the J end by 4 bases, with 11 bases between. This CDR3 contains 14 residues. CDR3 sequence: CASSLPDRGYGYTF. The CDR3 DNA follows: TGTGCCAGCAGCTTGCCGGACAGAGGCTATGGCTACACCTTC.

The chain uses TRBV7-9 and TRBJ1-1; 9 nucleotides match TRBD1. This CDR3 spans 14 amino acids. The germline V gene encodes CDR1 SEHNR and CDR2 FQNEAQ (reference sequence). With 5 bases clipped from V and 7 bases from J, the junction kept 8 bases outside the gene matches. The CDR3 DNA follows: TGTGCCAGCAGCATACAGGGGGCGCAAGGTGAAGCTTTCTTT. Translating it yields CASSIQGAQGEAFF.

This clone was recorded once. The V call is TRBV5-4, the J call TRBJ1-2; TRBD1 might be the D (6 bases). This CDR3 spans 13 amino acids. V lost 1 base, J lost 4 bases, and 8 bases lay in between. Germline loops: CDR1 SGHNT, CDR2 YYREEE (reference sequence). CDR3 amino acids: CASSLTGIYGYTF. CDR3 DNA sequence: TGTGCCAGCAGCTTGACAGGGATCTATGGCTACACCTTC.

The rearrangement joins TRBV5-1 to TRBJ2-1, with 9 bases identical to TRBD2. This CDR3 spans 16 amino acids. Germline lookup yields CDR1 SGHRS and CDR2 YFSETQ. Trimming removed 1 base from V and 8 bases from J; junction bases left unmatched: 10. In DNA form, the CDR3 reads TGCGCCAGCAGCTTGCCTAGCGGGGCGCGGGGCGATGAGCAGTTCTTC. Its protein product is CASSLPSGARGDEQFF.

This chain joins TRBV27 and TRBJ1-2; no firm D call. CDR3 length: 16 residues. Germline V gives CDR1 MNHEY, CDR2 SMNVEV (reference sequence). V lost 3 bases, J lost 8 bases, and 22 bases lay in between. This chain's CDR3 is CASSFLSGSRTGGYTF. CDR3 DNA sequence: TGTGCCAGCAGTTTTTTGAGTGGCAGCAGAACGGGGGGCTACACCTTC.

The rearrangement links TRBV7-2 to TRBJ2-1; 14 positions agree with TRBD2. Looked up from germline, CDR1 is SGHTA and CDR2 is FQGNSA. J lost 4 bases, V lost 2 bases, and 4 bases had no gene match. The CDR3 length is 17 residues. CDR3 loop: CASSLRLAGGLYNEQFF. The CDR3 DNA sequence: TGTGCCAGCAGCTTAAGACTAGCGGGGGGGCTATACAATGAGCAGTTCTTC.

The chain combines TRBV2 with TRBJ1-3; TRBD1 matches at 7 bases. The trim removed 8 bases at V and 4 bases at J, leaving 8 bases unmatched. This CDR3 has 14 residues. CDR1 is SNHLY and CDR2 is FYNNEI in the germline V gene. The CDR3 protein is CASSGDSFGNTIYF. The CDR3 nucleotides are TGTGCCAGCTCGGGGGACAGTTTCGGAAACACCATATATTTT.

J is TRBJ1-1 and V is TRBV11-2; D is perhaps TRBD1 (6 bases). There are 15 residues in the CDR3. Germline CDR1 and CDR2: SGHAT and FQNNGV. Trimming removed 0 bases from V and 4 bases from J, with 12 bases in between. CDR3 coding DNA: TGTGCCAGCAGCTTAGATCGGGGGGCGAGCACTGAAGCTTTCTTT. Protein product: CASSLDRGASTEAFF.

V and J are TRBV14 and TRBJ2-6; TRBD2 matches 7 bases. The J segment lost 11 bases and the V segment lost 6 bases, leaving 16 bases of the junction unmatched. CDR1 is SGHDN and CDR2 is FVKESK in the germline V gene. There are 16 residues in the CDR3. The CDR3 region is CASRPSGAGPSHVLTF. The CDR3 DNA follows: TGTGCCAGCAGACCTTCGGGAGCGGGGCCCTCTCACGTCCTGACTTTC.